The subject of this entry is one T cell receptor beta chain. The antigen remains undetermined. V was clipped by 1 base and J by 1 base; unmatched bases: 5. Per the germline V gene, CDR1 is SGHDT and CDR2 is YYEEEE. The CDR3 has 16 residues. This record comes from a study of T cells in narcolepsy. The overall study: Patients with NT1 or NT2 and healthy control donors were enrolled. Findings of the study overall: HCRT-specific and TRIB2-specific autoreactive clonotypes appeared among same-patient CSF and blood CD4+ clonotypes. Autoreactive clonotypes reportedly recurred in blood of same and different patients, not controls.

Profiled with immunoSEQ multiplex PCR; TCRdb holds only in-frame clones, not every one. The table includes tens of thousands of clones, about four fifths detected once. The chain recombines TRBV5-6 with TRBJ2-1; 7 nucleotides match TRBD2. Sequenced material: CD45RA- memory CD4+ T cells from PBMCs. This sequence originates from a human donor with narcolepsy. CDR3 sequence reads: CASSLNGGVSYNEQFF. CDR3 DNA: TGTGCCAGCAGCTTGAATGGGGGGGTGTCCTACAATGAGCAGTTCTTC. Full variable domain (remainder filled in from reference TRBV5-6 and TRBJ2-1): DAGVTQSPTHLIKTRGQQVTLRCSPKSGHDTVSWYQQALGQGPQFIFQYYEEEERQRGNFPDRFSGHQFPNYSSELNVNALLLGDSALYLCASSLNGGVSYNEQFFGPGTRLTVL.